This T cell receptor (beta chain) emerged from a study of CD8 T cells in Susac syndrome. Sequencing of TCR beta was performed on blood CD8+ T cells and on blood CD4+ T cells. V gave up 3 bases and J gave up 4 bases; unmatched junction bases: 5. This CDR3 is 14 amino acids long. Germline V CDR1 and CDR2: SEHNR, FQNEAQ (reference sequence). The authors reverse transcribed roughly 0.5 to 1 ug RNA with random hexamers. Amplification of TCR beta CDR3 was carried out by immunoSEQ multiplex PCR, which covered 54 Vbeta and 13 Jbeta segments. TCRdb used MiXCR to reprocess the immunoSEQ multiplex PCR reads, holding one entry per CDR3 protein. The data hold roughly 140,000 distinct CDR3 sequences, with around 95% observed a single time.

The sequenced material came from CD8+ T cells from PBMCs. The receptor's source is a human donor with multiple sclerosis. The genes are TRBV7-9 and TRBJ1-2; 7 bases match TRBD1. The CDR3 DNA is TGTGCCAGCAGCTTCCCAGGGGGTGGCTATGGCTACACCTTC. Protein product: CASSFPGGGYGYTF.